The clone carrying this T cell receptor (beta chain) was counted between two and nine times. What it binds is not known. Expressed TCRB transcripts were sequenced because the entire RNA isolate underwent reverse transcription. The protocol was immunoSEQ multiplex PCR, while the TCRdb copy is restricted to in-frame clones and leaves out a portion. The table includes 250,000 or so clones, about 25% detected once. The CDR3 length is 16 residues. Germline CDR1 is GTSNPN and CDR2 is SVGIG (reference sequence). Trimming took 2 bases from V and 0 from J, leaving 13 bases between them. The purity of all sorted populations exceeded 98%. This sample was taken from a study of beta chain features in type 1 diabetes. Whole-study results and caveats: A pattern of fewer insertions and more deletions at VDJ junctions was seen in type 1 diabetes patients. The similarity of naive, central memory and Treg TCRB repertoires appeared greater among patients than among healthy donors. Shorter TCRB CDR3s, moderately but significantly so, were found in Type 1 diabetes patients in all four CD4+ subsets.

The clonotype comes from a man aged 30 to 45 in good health. Sequencing was performed on central memory CD4+ T cells from blood. This chain links TRBV30 with TRBJ1-4; D is uncertain. CDR3 in DNA: TGTGCCTGGAGTCTGGTCGCATACACAACTAATGAAAAACTGTTTTTT. Its translation is CAWSLVAYTTNEKLFF. The full variable domain, in which reference TRBV30 and TRBJ1-4 provide the parts outside the CDR3, is SQTIHQWPATLVQPVGSPLSLECTVEGTSNPNLYWYRQAAGRGLQLLFYSVGIGQISSEVPQNLSASRPQDRQFILSSKKLLLSDSGFYLCAWSLVAYTTNEKLFFGSGTQLSVL.